These T cell receptor beta chains were read from a single sample in a study of blood T cell repertoires in COVID-19. Only in-frame clones appear in the TCRdb table, and some are missing; sequencing was by immunoSEQ multiplex PCR. The repertoire holds about 120,000 clones, with 80% as singletons. The specimen was peripheral blood. The receptors shown here come from a man aged 55 to 70 with active or convalescent COVID-19. Both conserved end residues are part of each CDR3. The order of the fields is D gene, V gene, J gene, clone size, CDR3 DNA, CDR3 protein. The D gene is left open where the match is weak. Size tells how often a clone was seen (once, few, many) or the class of an expanded clone, and some rows leave it out.

D gene: TRBD1; V gene: TRBV6-2/TRBV6-3; J gene: TRBJ1-1; clone size: -; CDR3 DNA: TGTGCCAGCAGTTATCGCTTACAGGGGGCGCGTGCTTTCTTT; CDR3 protein: CASSYRLQGARAFF
D gene: -; V gene: TRBV4-2; J gene: TRBJ2-1; clone size: few; CDR3 DNA: TGTGCCAGCAGCCAAGAAAGGAGGGGCTCTGACAATGAGCAGTTCTTC; CDR3 protein: CASSQERRGSDNEQFF
D gene: TRBD1; V gene: TRBV2; J gene: TRBJ1-4; clone size: -; CDR3 DNA: TGTGCCAGCAGTCATACCGGACAGGGTGGCGAAAAACTGTTTTTT; CDR3 protein: CASSHTGQGGEKLFF
D gene: TRBD2; V gene: TRBV28; J gene: TRBJ2-1; clone size: -; CDR3 DNA: TGTGCCAGCAGTTTACTAGCGGGAGGACTGGATGAGCAGTTCTTC; CDR3 protein: CASSLLAGGLDEQFF
D gene: -; V gene: TRBV7-9; J gene: TRBJ1-4; clone size: -; CDR3 DNA: TGTGCCAGCAATAGGGGCGCGCGGGAAAAACTGTTTTTT; CDR3 protein: CASNRGAREKLFF
D gene: -; V gene: TRBV27; J gene: TRBJ1-3; clone size: -; CDR3 DNA: TGTGCCAGCAGTCCCCAGGGACACCGGGGCGGTAACACCATATATTTT; CDR3 protein: CASSPQGHRGGNTIYF
D gene: TRBD1; V gene: TRBV4-1; J gene: TRBJ1-4; clone size: -; CDR3 DNA: TGCGCCAGCAGCCAAGCCACGGGACAGTTTAATGAAAAACTGTTTTTT; CDR3 protein: CASSQATGQFNEKLFF
D gene: -; V gene: TRBV7-2; J gene: TRBJ2-3; clone size: -; CDR3 DNA: TGTGCCAGCAGCCGTATAGGGGGGGACCTCACAGATACGCAGTATTTT; CDR3 protein: CASSRIGGDLTDTQYF
D gene: TRBD2; V gene: TRBV29-1; J gene: TRBJ2-3; clone size: once; CDR3 DNA: TGCAGCGTGGCCGGGACTAGCAGTAGCACAGATACGCAGTATTTT; CDR3 protein: CSVAGTSSSTDTQYF
D gene: -; V gene: TRBV11-2; J gene: TRBJ2-7; clone size: -; CDR3 DNA: TGTGCCAGCAGTCGGACTGATTTTACCTACGAGCAGTACTTC; CDR3 protein: CASSRTDFTYEQYF
D gene: -; V gene: TRBV3-1/TRBV3-2; J gene: TRBJ2-5; clone size: -; CDR3 DNA: TGTGCCAGCAGCCAAGGGTCACGAGCGGAGACCCAGTACTTC; CDR3 protein: CASSQGSRAETQYF
D gene: TRBD1; V gene: TRBV28; J gene: TRBJ2-7; clone size: -; CDR3 DNA: TGTGCCAGCACTTTGAGGGGGCGGGTCGACTACGAGCAGTACTTC; CDR3 protein: CASTLRGRVDYEQYF
D gene: TRBD2; V gene: TRBV7-2; J gene: TRBJ2-7; clone size: -; CDR3 DNA: TGTGCCAGCAGCTCCTTAGGCGGGAGGGCCTCTGGGGAGCAGTACTTC; CDR3 protein: CASSSLGGRASGEQYF
D gene: TRBD1; V gene: TRBV2; J gene: TRBJ1-3; clone size: -; CDR3 DNA: TGTGCCAGCAGTCCCCCGCGTGGGACAGGGCGCACCATATATTTT; CDR3 protein: CASSPPRGTGRTIYF
D gene: -; V gene: TRBV28; J gene: TRBJ1-5; clone size: once; CDR3 DNA: TGTGCCAGCAGTTTATGGGGGGGGCCCCAGCATTTT; CDR3 protein: CASSLWGGPQHF
D gene: TRBD1; V gene: TRBV3-1/TRBV3-2; J gene: TRBJ1-1; clone size: -; CDR3 DNA: TGTGCCAGCAGCCCTCAAGAAGGGGGCGGGATGAACACTGAAGCTTTCTTT; CDR3 protein: CASSPQEGGGMNTEAFF
D gene: -; V gene: TRBV4-3; J gene: TRBJ2-3; clone size: -; CDR3 DNA: TGCGCCAGCAGCCAAGCGGGGTCAGATACGCAGTATTTT; CDR3 protein: CASSQAGSDTQYF
D gene: TRBD2; V gene: TRBV18; J gene: TRBJ2-1; clone size: few; CDR3 DNA: TGTGCCAGCTCAAGAGGCGCTAGCGGGAAGAATGAGCAGTTCTTC; CDR3 protein: CASSRGASGKNEQFF
D gene: TRBD2; V gene: TRBV7-9; J gene: TRBJ2-7; clone size: -; CDR3 DNA: TGTGCCAGCAGGTATACCGGGACTAGCGGGAGGTACGAGCAGTACTTC; CDR3 protein: CASRYTGTSGRYEQYF
D gene: TRBD1; V gene: TRBV7-2; J gene: TRBJ2-1; clone size: few; CDR3 DNA: TGTGCCAGCAGCTTAGAAGGGACAGTCTACAATGAGCAGTTCTTC; CDR3 protein: CASSLEGTVYNEQFF
D gene: -; V gene: TRBV12-2; J gene: TRBJ2-3; clone size: once; CDR3 DNA: TGTGCAAGTCGCTTAATTTGCGGGACCGGAGATACGCAGTATTTT; CDR3 protein: CASRLICGTGDTQYF
D gene: -; V gene: TRBV7-9; J gene: TRBJ2-3; clone size: -; CDR3 DNA: TGTGCCAGCAGCCCTCTTCCCCGCACAGATACGCAGTATTTT; CDR3 protein: CASSPLPRTDTQYF
D gene: -; V gene: TRBV7-9; J gene: TRBJ1-2; clone size: -; CDR3 DNA: TGTGCCAGCAGCTTATCCAGGGCGTTAGGGTATGGCTACACCTTC; CDR3 protein: CASSLSRALGYGYTF
D gene: TRBD2; V gene: TRBV19; J gene: TRBJ2-3; clone size: -; CDR3 DNA: TGTGCCAGTAGTATAGAAACTCCGGGACTAGCGGCCACAGATACGCAGTATTTT; CDR3 protein: CASSIETPGLAATDTQYF
D gene: -; V gene: TRBV7-8; J gene: TRBJ1-4; clone size: few; CDR3 DNA: TGTGCCAGCAGCTTTTTGAGAGGAGATGAAAAACTGTTTTTT; CDR3 protein: CASSFLRGDEKLFF
D gene: TRBD1; V gene: TRBV30; J gene: TRBJ2-6; clone size: -; CDR3 DNA: TGTGCCTGGGGGCAGACAGGGAGATCCTCTGGGGCCAACGTCCTGACTTTC; CDR3 protein: CAWGQTGRSSGANVLTF
D gene: TRBD2; V gene: TRBV24-1; J gene: TRBJ2-5; clone size: -; CDR3 DNA: TGTGCCACCAGTGATCCGGGACTAGCGGGAGAAGAGACCCAGTACTTC; CDR3 protein: CATSDPGLAGEETQYF
D gene: TRBD2; V gene: TRBV28; J gene: TRBJ2-7; clone size: -; CDR3 DNA: TGTGCCAGCAGGACCTTCTCCGAGTCTAGCGGGAGTTACGAGCAGTACTTC; CDR3 protein: CASRTFSESSGSYEQYF
D gene: TRBD1; V gene: TRBV28; J gene: TRBJ2-1; clone size: -; CDR3 DNA: TGTGCCAGCAGTGCGCCAGGGGGCAGGAAGGATGAGCAGTTCTTC; CDR3 protein: CASSAPGGRKDEQFF
D gene: TRBD1; V gene: TRBV6-6; J gene: TRBJ2-7; clone size: -; CDR3 DNA: TGTGCCAGCAATGGGGACAGGGACGAGCAGTACTTC; CDR3 protein: CASNGDRDEQYF
D gene: TRBD1; V gene: TRBV5-6; J gene: TRBJ1-6; clone size: once; CDR3 DNA: TGTGCCAGCAGCCCCAGACAGGGGGCGGGTAATTCACCCCTCCACTTT; CDR3 protein: CASSPRQGAGNSPLHF
D gene: TRBD2; V gene: TRBV4-2; J gene: TRBJ2-1; clone size: -; CDR3 DNA: TGTGCCAGCAGCCGGACTAGCGGGAGGCCCTACAATGAGCAGTTCTTC; CDR3 protein: CASSRTSGRPYNEQFF
D gene: TRBD2; V gene: TRBV5-1; J gene: TRBJ2-3; clone size: once; CDR3 DNA: TGCGCCAGCAGCTTGGCGGGGGAGGGACCAGATACGCAGTATTTT; CDR3 protein: CASSLAGEGPDTQYF
D gene: TRBD1; V gene: TRBV29-1; J gene: TRBJ1-5; clone size: many; CDR3 DNA: TGCAGCGTTGACCACGGACAGGGCCGGGATTTT; CDR3 protein: CSVDHGQGRDF
D gene: TRBD1; V gene: TRBV4-3; J gene: TRBJ1-6; clone size: -; CDR3 DNA: TGCGCCAGCAGCCCAGCTTTACAGGGGATGACCTATAATTCACCCCTCCACTTT; CDR3 protein: CASSPALQGMTYNSPLHF
D gene: TRBD2; V gene: TRBV7-3; J gene: TRBJ2-3; clone size: -; CDR3 DNA: TGTGCCAGCGGTAGGGGACTAGAAACAGATACGCAGTATTTT; CDR3 protein: CASGRGLETDTQYF
D gene: TRBD1; V gene: TRBV4-3; J gene: TRBJ1-1; clone size: hyperexpanded; CDR3 DNA: TGCGCCAGCAGCCGCACGACAGGGGCTTACACTGAAGCTTTCTTT; CDR3 protein: CASSRTTGAYTEAFF
D gene: TRBD2; V gene: TRBV5-4; J gene: TRBJ2-5; clone size: -; CDR3 DNA: TGTGCCAGCAGCAGGAGGGACTACGATCGGGGGACCCAGTACTTC; CDR3 protein: CASSRRDYDRGTQYF
D gene: -; V gene: TRBV24-1; J gene: TRBJ2-3; clone size: -; CDR3 DNA: TGTGCCACCAGTCCACGCATGGCCCCAGATACGCAGTATTTT; CDR3 protein: CATSPRMAPDTQYF
D gene: TRBD2; V gene: TRBV28; J gene: TRBJ2-1; clone size: -; CDR3 DNA: TGTGCCAGCAGAACTAGCGGCTATAGGCATGAGCAGTTCTTC; CDR3 protein: CASRTSGYRHEQFF
D gene: -; V gene: TRBV7-3; J gene: TRBJ2-3; clone size: -; CDR3 DNA: TGTGCCAGCAGCCAGGCAGGATCCACAGATACGCAGTATTTT; CDR3 protein: CASSQAGSTDTQYF
D gene: -; V gene: TRBV6-6; J gene: TRBJ2-7; clone size: -; CDR3 DNA: TGTGCCAGCAGTTACGCACAATGGGGGCAGTACGAGCAGTACTTC; CDR3 protein: CASSYAQWGQYEQYF
D gene: -; V gene: TRBV25-1; J gene: TRBJ1-1; clone size: -; CDR3 DNA: TGTGCCAGCCGTCGGGATTCTGAAGCTTTCTTT; CDR3 protein: CASRRDSEAFF
D gene: -; V gene: TRBV7-9; J gene: TRBJ2-3; clone size: -; CDR3 DNA: TGTGCCAGCAGCCTAGCCACGCCGGGCACAGATACGCAGTATTTT; CDR3 protein: CASSLATPGTDTQYF
D gene: TRBD1; V gene: TRBV6-1; J gene: TRBJ1-1; clone size: -; CDR3 DNA: TGTGCCAGCAGTGAAGCGGGATGGGGACAGGGAAGTACTGAAGCTTTCTTT; CDR3 protein: CASSEAGWGQGSTEAFF